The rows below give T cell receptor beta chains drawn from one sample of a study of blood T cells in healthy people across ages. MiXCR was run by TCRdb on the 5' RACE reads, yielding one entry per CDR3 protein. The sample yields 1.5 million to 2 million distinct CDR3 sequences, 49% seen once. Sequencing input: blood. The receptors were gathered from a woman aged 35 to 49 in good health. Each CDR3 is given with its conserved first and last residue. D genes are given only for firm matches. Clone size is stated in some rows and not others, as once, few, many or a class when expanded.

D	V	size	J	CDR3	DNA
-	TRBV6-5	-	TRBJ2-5	CASGAGRVLNQETQYF	TGTGCCAGCGGGGCAGGCCGTGTTCTTAACCAAGAGACCCAGTACTTC
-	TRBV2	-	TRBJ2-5	CASSELRYQETQYF	TGTGCCAGCAGTGAACTAAGGTACCAAGAGACCCAGTACTTC
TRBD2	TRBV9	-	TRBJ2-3	CASSAPPGGSADTQYF	TGTGCCAGCAGCGCTCCTCCGGGAGGATCCGCAGATACGCAGTATTTT
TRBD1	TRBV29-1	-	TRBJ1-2	CSVPGTGWAYGYTF	TGCAGCGTTCCCGGGACAGGGTGGGCCTATGGCTACACCTTC
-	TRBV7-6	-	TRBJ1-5	CASSLGAGSRNQPQHF	TGTGCCAGCAGCTTAGGGGCAGGGTCGAGGAATCAGCCCCAGCATTTT
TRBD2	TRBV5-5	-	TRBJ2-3	CASTPRASGGAERDTQYF	TGTGCCAGCACCCCCAGGGCTAGCGGGGGAGCCGAACGGGATACGCAGTATTTT
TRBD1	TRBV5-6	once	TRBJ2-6	CASSSPGQRRSGANILTF	TGTGCCAGCAGCTCGCCGGGACAGCGACGGTCTGGGGCCAACATCCTGACTTTC
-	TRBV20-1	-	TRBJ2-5	CSAPKRSQETQYF	TGCAGTGCCCCCAAGAGGTCCCAAGAGACCCAGTACTTC
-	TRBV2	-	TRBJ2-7	CASSEWDTYEQYF	TGTGCCAGCAGTGAGTGGGACACCTACGAGCAGTACTTC
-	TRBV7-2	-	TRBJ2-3	CASSRLALTTDTQYF	TGTGCCAGCAGCAGGCTAGCGCTGACCACAGATACGCAGTATTTT
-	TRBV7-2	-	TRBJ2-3	CASSQEKWADTQYF	TGTGCCAGCAGCCAAGAAAAATGGGCAGATACGCAGTATTTT
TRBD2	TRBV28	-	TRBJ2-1	CASSSHSGGYYNEQFF	TGTGCCAGCAGTTCCCACAGCGGGGGGTACTACAATGAGCAGTTCTTC
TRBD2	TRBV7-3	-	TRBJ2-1	CASSRSGGAWGANEQFF	TGTGCCAGCAGCCGTAGCGGGGGGGCCTGGGGTGCCAATGAGCAGTTCTTC
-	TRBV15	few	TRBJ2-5	CATSSPSNPTHTPQETQYF	TGTGCCACCAGCAGCCCCTCCAATCCGACTCACACGCCGCAAGAGACCCAGTACTTC
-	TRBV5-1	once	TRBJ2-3	CAISLRTDTQYF	TGCGCCATCAGCCTCCGCACAGATACGCAGTATTTT
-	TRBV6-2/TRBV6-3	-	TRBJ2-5	CASSYPLSDFQETQYF	TGTGCCAGCAGTTACCCTCTTTCGGATTTTCAAGAGACCCAGTACTTC
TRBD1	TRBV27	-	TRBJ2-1	CASSYGDRLGGQFF	TGTGCCAGCAGTTACGGGGACAGGTTAGGGGGGCAGTTCTTC
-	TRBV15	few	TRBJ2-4	CATSRDTGKNIQYF	TGTGCCACCAGCAGAGATACAGGGAAAAACATTCAGTACTTC
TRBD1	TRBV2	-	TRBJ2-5	CASRGQGAGETQYF	TGTGCCAGCAGAGGACAGGGGGCCGGGGAGACCCAGTACTTC
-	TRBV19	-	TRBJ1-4	CASSRVTNEKLFF	TGTGCCAGTTCCCGGGTTACTAATGAAAAACTGTTTTTT
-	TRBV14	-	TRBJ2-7	CASSPNRQRQWNRYEQYF	TGTGCCAGCAGCCCAAACAGACAGCGACAATGGAACCGCTACGAGCAGTACTTC
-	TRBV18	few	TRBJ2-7	CASGSSAGTYEQYF	TGTGCCAGCGGCTCCTCGGCAGGTACCTACGAGCAGTACTTC
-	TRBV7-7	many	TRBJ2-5	CASSLASQQETQYF	TGTGCTAGCAGCTTAGCGTCCCAGCAAGAGACCCAGTACTTC
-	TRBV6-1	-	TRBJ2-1	CASSEVWGARNEQFF	TGTGCCAGCAGTGAAGTGTGGGGGGCGAGAAATGAGCAGTTCTTC
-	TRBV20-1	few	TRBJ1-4	CSTQTPNEKLFF	TGCAGCACCCAGACACCAAATGAAAAACTGTTTTTT
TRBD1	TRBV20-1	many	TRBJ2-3	CSAWDRGTDTQYF	TGCAGCGCCTGGGACAGAGGCACAGATACGCAGTATTTT
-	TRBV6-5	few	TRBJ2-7	CASSISEAYEQYF	TGTGCCAGCAGTATCAGCGAAGCGTACGAGCAGTACTTC
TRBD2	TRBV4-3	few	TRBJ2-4	CASSQEVGLAGAATKNIQYF	TGCGCCAGCAGCCAAGAGGTTGGACTAGCGGGGGCCGCAACCAAAAACATTCAGTACTTC
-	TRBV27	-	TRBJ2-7	CASSAQGGEMHEQYF	TGTGCCAGCAGCGCGCAGGGTGGGGAGATGCACGAGCAGTACTTC
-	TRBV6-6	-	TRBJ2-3	CASSSFGGATDTQYF	TGTGCCAGCAGTTCATTCGGGGGAGCCACAGATACGCAGTATTTT
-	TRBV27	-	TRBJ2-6	CASSSRTGLQGMSGANVLTF	TGTGCCAGCAGTTCACGGACGGGTCTTCAGGGCATGTCTGGGGCCAACGTCCTGACTTTC